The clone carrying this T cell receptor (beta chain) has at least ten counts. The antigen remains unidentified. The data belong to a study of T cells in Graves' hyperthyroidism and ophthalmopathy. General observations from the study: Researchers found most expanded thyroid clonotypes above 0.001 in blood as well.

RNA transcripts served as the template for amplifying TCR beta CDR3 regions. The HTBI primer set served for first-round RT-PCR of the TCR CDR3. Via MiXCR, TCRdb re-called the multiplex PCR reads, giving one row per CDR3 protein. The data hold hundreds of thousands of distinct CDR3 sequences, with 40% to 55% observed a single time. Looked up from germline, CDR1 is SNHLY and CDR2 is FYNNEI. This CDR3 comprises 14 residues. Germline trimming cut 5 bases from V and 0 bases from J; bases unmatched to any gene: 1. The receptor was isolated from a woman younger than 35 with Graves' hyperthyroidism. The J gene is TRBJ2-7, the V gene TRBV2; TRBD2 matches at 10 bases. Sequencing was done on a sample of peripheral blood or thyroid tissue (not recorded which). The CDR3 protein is CASSSGRGSYEQYF. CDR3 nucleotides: TGTGCCAGCAGTAGCGGGAGGGGCTCCTACGAGCAGTACTTC. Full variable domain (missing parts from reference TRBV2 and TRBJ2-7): EPEVTQTPSHQVTQMGQEVILRCVPISNHLYFYWYRQILGQKVEFLVSFYNNEISEKSEIFDDQFSVERPDGSNFTLKIRSTKLEDSAMYFCASSSGRGSYEQYFGPGTRLTVT.